This section outlines one TCR beta chain sequence together with its context. Antigen specificity is unknown. This record belongs to a study of blood T cells in healthy people across ages. The study, taken as a whole, reports: CMV status of donors was not determined, possibly confounding expanded clonotype changes.

Combining a sample-barcoded 5' primer with a J-beta primer mix, a second PCR ran for roughly 7 to 11 cycles. MiXCR, run by TCRdb on the 5' RACE reads, gives a single entry per CDR3 protein. The table records 1.5 million to 1.9 million distinct CDR3 sequences, roughly 43% of them present only once. The CDR3 is made up of 21 amino acids. The germline V and J ends were trimmed by 3 bases and 1 base, with 34 bases remaining between them. The germline V gene has CDR1 SQVTM and CDR2 ANQGSEA. V is TRBV29-1 and J is TRBJ2-7; unclear D gene. The specimen sequenced was blood. The TCR sequence derives from a woman aged 18-29 years in good health. CDR3 DNA: TGCAGCGTTGAGGATTGGGCTGGAATATTCCCCTTCACTTTTAATTCCTACGAGCAGTACTTC. Translated, it gives CSVEDWAGIFPFTFNSYEQYF.